The 2 T cell receptor beta chains given below trace back to one sample, sequenced in a study of blood T cell repertoires in COVID-19. Assay: immunoSEQ multiplex PCR; the TCRdb copy retains only in-frame clones and omits some. The data show approximately 330,000 clones, around nine tenths seen once. Material for sequencing was peripheral blood. The receptor set was obtained from a woman between 45 and 65 years old with active or convalescent COVID-19.

This chain uses TRBV28 with TRBJ2-1; 13 nucleotides line up with TRBD2. Per the germline V gene, CDR1 is MDHEN and CDR2 is SYDVKM. The CDR3 covers 18 residues. With 2 bases clipped from V and 9 bases from J, the junction kept 13 bases outside the gene matches. CDR3 sequence (DNA): TGTGCCAGCAGTTTACGCAGGGGCGGGACTAGCGGGAAGGTTGAGCAGTTCTTC. This gives the protein CASSLRRGGTSGKVEQFF.

The V gene is TRBV29-1, the J gene TRBJ2-7, with D perhaps matching TRBD2 (6 bases). V lost 4 bases, J lost 1 base, and 20 bases lay in between. The CDR3 is made up of 16 amino acids. Germline V lookup: CDR1 SQVTM, CDR2 ANQGSEA. CDR3 sequence: CSVGGEHTSRSYEQYF. CDR3 nucleotides: TGCAGCGTTGGGGGGGAGCATACTTCTCGGTCCTACGAGCAGTACTTC.